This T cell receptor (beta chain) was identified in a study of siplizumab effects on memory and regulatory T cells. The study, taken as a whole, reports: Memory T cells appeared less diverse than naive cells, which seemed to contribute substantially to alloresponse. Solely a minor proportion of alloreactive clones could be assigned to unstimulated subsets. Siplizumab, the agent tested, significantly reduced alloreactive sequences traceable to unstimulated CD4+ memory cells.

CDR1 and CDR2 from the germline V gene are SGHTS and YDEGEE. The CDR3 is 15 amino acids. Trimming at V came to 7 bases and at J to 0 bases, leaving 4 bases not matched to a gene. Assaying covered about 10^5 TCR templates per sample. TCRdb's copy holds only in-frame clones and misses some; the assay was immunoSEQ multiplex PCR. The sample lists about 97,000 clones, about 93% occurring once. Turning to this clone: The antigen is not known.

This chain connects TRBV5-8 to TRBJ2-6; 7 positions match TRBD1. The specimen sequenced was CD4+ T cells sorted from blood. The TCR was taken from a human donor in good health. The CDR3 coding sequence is TGTGCCAGCGGATGGACAGGCTCTGGGGCCAACGTCCTGACTTTC. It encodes CASGWTGSGANVLTF.